The next 12 T cell receptor beta chains were all read from a single sample in a study of blood T cell repertoires in COVID-19. The data were produced by immunoSEQ multiplex PCR, yet TCRdb's version contains in-frame clones alone and is incomplete. The sample has 75,000 to 90,000 clones; 80% to 90% are singletons. The source material was peripheral blood. All receptors derive from a man aged 80 or over with acute or convalescent COVID-19.

This chain uses TRBV11-3 with TRBJ2-7; 7 bases agree with TRBD1. The V segment lost 5 bases and the J segment 2 bases; nucleotides outside the gene matches: 3. Germline V gives CDR1 SGHNT, CDR2 YENEEA. The CDR3 is made up of 13 amino acids. The CDR3 spells CASSQGGPYEQYF. DNA of the CDR3: TGTGCCAGCAGCCAAGGGGGCCCCTACGAGCAGTACTTC.

This rearrangement joins TRBV10-3 to TRBJ1-2; D not certain. The length of the CDR3 is 12 residues. Looked up from germline, CDR1 is ENHRY and CDR2 is SYGVKD. Trimming cost V 8 bases and J 8 bases, with 15 bases left between them. In DNA, the CDR3 is TGTGCCATCGACGCCTACGGAGGCGGCTACACCTTC. Encoded protein: CAIDAYGGGYTF.

The chain carries TRBV3-1 (or the pseudogene TRBV3-2) and TRBJ2-3; D gene unclear. The CDR3 sequence is 17 residues long. Germline CDR1 is LGHDT and CDR2 is YNNKEL (reference sequence). The V and J ends lost 0 bases and 0 bases respectively, with 13 bases between them. CDR3 DNA: TGTGCCAGCAGCCAAGATGGTTTAGACATAAGCACAGATACGCAGTATTTT. Translated: CASSQDGLDISTDTQYF.

This clone was seen just once. The chain has TRBV5-1 and TRBJ2-3; 7 bases align to TRBD2. The CDR3 totals 13 residues. CDR1 SGHRS and CDR2 YFSETQ come from the germline V gene. With 6 bases clipped from V and 5 bases from J, the junction kept 6 bases outside the gene matches. Written as DNA, the CDR3 is TGCGCCAGCAAGAGCGGGGTAGGAGATACGCAGTATTTT. The encoded protein is CASKSGVGDTQYF.

The chain employs TRBV7-9 and TRBJ1-2; 7 bases are a match to TRBD1. The CDR3 covers 15 residues. CDR1 is SEHNR, CDR2 FQNEAQ, per germline (reference sequence). V trimming: 0 bases; J trimming: 4 bases; junction bases outside the gene matches: 5. The CDR3 loop is CASSLAGTDRYGYTF. As DNA, the CDR3 is TGTGCCAGCAGCTTAGCGGGGACAGATCGCTATGGCTACACCTTC. The full variable domain, with the rest looked up from reference TRBV7-9 and TRBJ1-2, is DTGVSQNPRHKITKRGQNVTFRCDPISEHNRLYWYRQTLGQGPEFLTYFQNEAQLEKSRLLSDRFSAERPKGSFSTLEIQRTEQGDSAMYLCASSLAGTDRYGYTFGSGTRLTVV.

The chain uses TRBV5-5 and TRBJ1-4; D is undetermined. The CDR3 length is 14 residues. Germline V gives CDR1 SGHKS, CDR2 YYEKEE (reference sequence). Trimming cost V 0 bases and J 8 bases, with 11 bases left between them. CDR3 nucleotide sequence: TGTGCCAGCAGCTTGGACGGACTAAAGGAAAAACTGTTTTTT. It encodes CASSLDGLKEKLFF.

V usage is TRBV3-1 (or the pseudogene TRBV3-2) and J usage is TRBJ1-1, with D unresolved. The germline CDR1 and CDR2 sequences are LGHDT and YNNKEL (reference sequence). V was trimmed by 5 bases and J by 5 bases, leaving 9 bases between them. The CDR3 is 12 residues long. CDR3 sequence: CASSGPGTEAFF. CDR3 sequence (DNA): TGTGCCAGCAGCGGTCCGGGGACTGAAGCTTTCTTT.

The chain couples TRBV6-1 to TRBJ1-1; D unresolved. This CDR3 is 15 amino acids long. Germline V gene lookup returns CDR1 MNHNS and CDR2 SASEGT. Trimming removed 2 bases from V and 0 bases from J, with 10 bases in between. The CDR3 sequence: CASSESGALNTEAFF. The CDR3 DNA reads as TGTGCCAGCAGTGAATCAGGTGCCTTGAACACTGAAGCTTTCTTT.

The chain carries TRBV11-2 and TRBJ1-2; the D gene is possibly TRBD1 (5 bases). V shed 2 bases and J shed 2 bases, with 12 bases lying between them. The CDR3 loop spans 15 amino acids. The germline V gene has CDR1 SGHAT and CDR2 FQNNGV. The CDR3 reads CASSLHQGWNYGYTF. The DNA of the CDR3 is TGTGCCAGCAGCTTACATCAGGGTTGGAACTATGGCTACACCTTC.

The CDR3 sequence: CASSEETGRNTIYF. For the CDR3, the DNA is TGTGCCAGCAGTGAAGAGACAGGTCGAAACACCATATATTTT. The chain is built from TRBV6-1 and TRBJ1-3, with D possibly matching TRBD1 (6 bases). Trimming removed 1 base from V and 5 bases from J, with 9 bases in between. Looked up from germline, CDR1 is MNHNS and CDR2 is SASEGT. The CDR3 runs to 14 residues.

The chain uses TRBV2 and TRBJ1-4; TRBD1 agrees at 11 bases. The CDR3 covers 17 residues. V was pared by 7 bases and J by 6 bases, with 13 bases of the junction left unmatched. Looked up from germline, CDR1 is SNHLY and CDR2 is FYNNEI. The CDR3 DNA is TGTGCCAGCACACGGGACAGGGGGGCCATAAGGGATGAAAAACTGTTTTTT. Translation: CASTRDRGAIRDEKLFF.

The chain employs TRBV24-1 and TRBJ2-5; tentatively, D is TRBD2 (5 bases). In germline, CDR1 is KGHDR, CDR2 SFDVKD. V was clipped by 5 bases and J by 9 bases, with 15 bases between them. The CDR3 is 13 amino acids. CDR3 nucleotide sequence: TGTGCCACCAGTGTCGACACGCCAGCGGCCCAGTACTTC. Residues: CATSVDTPAAQYF.